The rows below give T cell receptor beta chains drawn from one sample of a study of regulatory T cells in long-lasting Graves disease. TCRdb re-called the multiplex PCR reads with MiXCR, one entry per CDR3 protein. The table shows around 400,000 distinct CDR3 sequences, with 15% occurring only once. These data also formed part of another study, on T cells in Graves' hyperthyroidism and ophthalmopathy.

This material consisted of peripheral blood mononuclear cells (PBMCs), taken at new diagnosis, from a patient treated with antithyroid drugs. These TCRs come from a woman aged 40 to 50 with Graves disease. The conserved cysteine and the conserved F or W are not part of the CDR3 here. Size is stated for part of the rows, as once, few or many counts, or as a class when the clone is expanded.

j_call clone_size v_call cdr3_aa
TRBJ2-5 - TRBV2 ASSPNGTPEETQY
TRBJ1-1 many TRBV12-3/TRBV12-4 ASSLGSTLEAF
TRBJ2-3 - TRBV6-2/TRBV6-3 ASSWSGRGGLNTQY
TRBJ2-1 many TRBV18 ASSPLTQGTLYNEQF
TRBJ2-3 few TRBV9 ASSPGGQSTDTQY
TRBJ1-1 many TRBV4-1 ASSQGGPSNTEAF
TRBJ2-7 - TRBV5-1 ASSLGTSGSVREQY
TRBJ2-3 many TRBV5-1 ASRPGPQSTDTQY
TRBJ2-7 few TRBV20-1 SALGQGGEQY
TRBJ2-3 few TRBV10-2 ASSRTVPPDTRY
TRBJ2-7 many TRBV13 ASSLGGGEYEQY
TRBJ2-2 many TRBV28 ASSLTIGQGTGELF
TRBJ1-1 - TRBV6-1 ASTLTGNSEAF
TRBJ2-2 many TRBV2 ASSGSYGLAGNTGELF